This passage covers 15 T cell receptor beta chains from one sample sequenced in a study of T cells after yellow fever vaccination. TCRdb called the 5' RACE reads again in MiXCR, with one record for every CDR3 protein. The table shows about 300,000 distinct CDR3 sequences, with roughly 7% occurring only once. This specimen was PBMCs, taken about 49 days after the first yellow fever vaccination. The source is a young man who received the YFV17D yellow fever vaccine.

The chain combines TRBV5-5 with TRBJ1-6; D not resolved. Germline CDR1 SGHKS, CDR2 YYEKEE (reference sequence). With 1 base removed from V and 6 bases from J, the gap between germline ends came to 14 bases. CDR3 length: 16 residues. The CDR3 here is CASSLLSAKANSPLHF. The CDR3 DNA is TGTGCCAGCAGCTTGCTTTCGGCTAAGGCTAATTCACCCCTCCACTTT.

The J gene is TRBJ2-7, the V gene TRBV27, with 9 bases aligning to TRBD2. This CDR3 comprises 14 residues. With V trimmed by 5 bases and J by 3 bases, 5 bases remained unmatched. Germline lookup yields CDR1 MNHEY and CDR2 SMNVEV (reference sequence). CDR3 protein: CASSRASGVYEQYF. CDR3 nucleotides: TGTGCCAGCAGTCGGGCTAGCGGGGTCTACGAGCAGTACTTC.

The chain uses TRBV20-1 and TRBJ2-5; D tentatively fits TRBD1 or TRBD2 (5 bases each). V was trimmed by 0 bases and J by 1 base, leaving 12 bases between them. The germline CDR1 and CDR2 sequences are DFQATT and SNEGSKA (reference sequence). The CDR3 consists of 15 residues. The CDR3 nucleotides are TGCAGTGCTAGAGACGGGGCGTTTAGCCAAGAGACCCAGTACTTC. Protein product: CSARDGAFSQETQYF.

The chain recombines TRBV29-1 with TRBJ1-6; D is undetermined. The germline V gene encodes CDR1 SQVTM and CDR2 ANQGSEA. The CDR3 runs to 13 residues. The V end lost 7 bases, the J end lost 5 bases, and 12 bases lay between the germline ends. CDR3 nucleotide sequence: TGCAGCGCCGTGACCGATAATAATTCACCCCTCCACTTT. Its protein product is CSAVTDNNSPLHF. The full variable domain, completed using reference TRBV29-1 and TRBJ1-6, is SAVISQKPSRDICQRGTSLTIQCQVDSQVTMMFWYRQQPGQSLTLIATANQGSEATYESGFVIDKFPISRPNLTFSTLTVSNMSPEDSSIYLCSAVTDNNSPLHFGNGTRLTVT.

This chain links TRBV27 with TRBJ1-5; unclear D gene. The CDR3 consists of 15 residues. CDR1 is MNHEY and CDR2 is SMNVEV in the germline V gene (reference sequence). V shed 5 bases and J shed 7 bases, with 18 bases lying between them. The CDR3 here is CASSTWASKGQPQHF. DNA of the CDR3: TGTGCCAGCAGTACTTGGGCCTCTAAGGGCCAGCCCCAGCATTTT.

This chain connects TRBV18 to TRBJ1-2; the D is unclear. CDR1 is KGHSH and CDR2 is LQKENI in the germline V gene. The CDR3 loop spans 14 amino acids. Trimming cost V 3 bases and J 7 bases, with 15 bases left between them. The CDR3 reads CASSPDSGHGGYTF. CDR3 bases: TGTGCCAGCTCACCCGACTCGGGTCATGGTGGCTACACCTTC.

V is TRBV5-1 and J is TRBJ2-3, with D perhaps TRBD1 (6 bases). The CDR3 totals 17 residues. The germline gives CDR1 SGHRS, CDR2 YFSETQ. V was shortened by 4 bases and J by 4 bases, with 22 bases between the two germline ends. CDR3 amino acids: CASSSSTGTRAPDTQYF. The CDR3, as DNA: TGCGCCAGCAGCAGCTCGACCGGGACAAGAGCACCAGATACGCAGTATTTT.

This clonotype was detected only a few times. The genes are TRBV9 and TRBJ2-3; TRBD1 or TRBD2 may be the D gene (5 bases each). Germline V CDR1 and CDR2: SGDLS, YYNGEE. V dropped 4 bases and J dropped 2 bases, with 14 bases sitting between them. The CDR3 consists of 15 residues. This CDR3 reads CASSSGTTNTDTQYF. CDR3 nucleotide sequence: TGTGCCAGCAGCTCCGGGACGACTAACACAGATACGCAGTATTTT.

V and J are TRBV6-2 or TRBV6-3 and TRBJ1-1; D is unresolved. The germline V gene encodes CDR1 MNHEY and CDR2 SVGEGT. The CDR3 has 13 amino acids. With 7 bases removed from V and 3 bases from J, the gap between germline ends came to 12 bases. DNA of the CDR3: TGTGCCAGCACCGCGACTGAGCACACTGAAGCTTTCTTT. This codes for CASTATEHTEAFF.

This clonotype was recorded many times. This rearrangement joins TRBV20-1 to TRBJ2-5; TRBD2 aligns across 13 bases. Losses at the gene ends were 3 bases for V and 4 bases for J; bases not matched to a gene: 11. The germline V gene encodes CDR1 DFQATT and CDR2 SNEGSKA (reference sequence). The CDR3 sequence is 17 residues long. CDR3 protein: CSARWGLAGSGAETQYF. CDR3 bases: TGCAGTGCTAGGTGGGGACTAGCGGGGTCGGGGGCAGAGACCCAGTACTTC.

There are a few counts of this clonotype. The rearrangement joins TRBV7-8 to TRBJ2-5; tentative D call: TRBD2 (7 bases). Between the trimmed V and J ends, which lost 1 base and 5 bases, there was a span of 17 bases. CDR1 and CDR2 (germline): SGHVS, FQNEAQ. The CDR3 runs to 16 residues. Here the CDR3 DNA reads TGTGCCAGCAGCTTAGGAGGTCGGGGGGCGGGGGAGACCCAGTACTTC. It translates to CASSLGGRGAGETQYF.

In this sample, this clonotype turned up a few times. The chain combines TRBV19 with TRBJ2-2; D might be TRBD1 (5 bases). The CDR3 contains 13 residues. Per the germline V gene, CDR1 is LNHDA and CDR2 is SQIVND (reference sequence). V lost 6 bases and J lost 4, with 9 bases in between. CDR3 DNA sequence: TGTGCCAGTAGCGTCAGGGCCACCGGGGAGCTGTTTTTT. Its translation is CASSVRATGELFF.

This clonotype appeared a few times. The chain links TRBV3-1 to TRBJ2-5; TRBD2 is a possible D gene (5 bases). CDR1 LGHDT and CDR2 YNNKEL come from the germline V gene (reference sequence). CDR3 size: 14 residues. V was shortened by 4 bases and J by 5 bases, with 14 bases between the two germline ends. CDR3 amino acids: CASSLPLAGETQYF. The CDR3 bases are TGTGCCAGCAGCCTCCCGTTGGCGGGCGAGACCCAGTACTTC.

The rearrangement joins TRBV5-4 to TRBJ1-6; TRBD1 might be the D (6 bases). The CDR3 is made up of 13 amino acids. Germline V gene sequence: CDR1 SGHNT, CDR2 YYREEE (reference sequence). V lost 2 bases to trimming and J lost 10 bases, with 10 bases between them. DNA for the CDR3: TGTGCCAGCAGCTTTAACAGGGACTCACCCCTCCACTTT. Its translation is CASSFNRDSPLHF.

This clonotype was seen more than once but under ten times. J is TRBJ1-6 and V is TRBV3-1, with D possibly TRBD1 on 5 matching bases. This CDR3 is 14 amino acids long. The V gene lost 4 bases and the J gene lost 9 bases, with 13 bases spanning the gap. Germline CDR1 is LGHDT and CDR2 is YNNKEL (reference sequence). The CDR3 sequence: CASSLTVVTSPLHF. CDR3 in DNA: TGTGCCAGCAGCCTGACAGTCGTGACTTCACCCCTCCACTTT.